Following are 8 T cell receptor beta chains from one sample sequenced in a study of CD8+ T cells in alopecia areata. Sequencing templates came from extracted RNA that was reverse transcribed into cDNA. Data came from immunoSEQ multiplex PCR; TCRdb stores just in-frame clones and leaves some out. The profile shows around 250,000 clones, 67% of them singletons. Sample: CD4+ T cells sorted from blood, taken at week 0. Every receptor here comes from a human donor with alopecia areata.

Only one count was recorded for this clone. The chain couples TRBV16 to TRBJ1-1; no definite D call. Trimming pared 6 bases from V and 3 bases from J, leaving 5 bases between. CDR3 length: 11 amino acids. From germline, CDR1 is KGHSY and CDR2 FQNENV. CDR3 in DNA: TGTGCCAGCAGGGAAGACACTGAAGCTTTCTTT. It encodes CASREDTEAFF.

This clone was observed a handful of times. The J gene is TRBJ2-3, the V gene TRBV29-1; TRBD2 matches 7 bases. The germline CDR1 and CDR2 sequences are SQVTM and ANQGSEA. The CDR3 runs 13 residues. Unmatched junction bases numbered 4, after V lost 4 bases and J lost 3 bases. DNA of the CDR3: TGCAGCGTTGTCCGGCGGGAGACAGATACGCAGTATTTT. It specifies CSVVRRETDTQYF.

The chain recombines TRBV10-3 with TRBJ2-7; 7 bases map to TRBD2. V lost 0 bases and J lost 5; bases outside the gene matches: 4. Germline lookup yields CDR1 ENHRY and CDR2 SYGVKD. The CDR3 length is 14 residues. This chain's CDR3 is CAISESERGDEQYF. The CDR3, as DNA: TGTGCCATCAGTGAGTCGGAGCGGGGTGACGAGCAGTACTTC.

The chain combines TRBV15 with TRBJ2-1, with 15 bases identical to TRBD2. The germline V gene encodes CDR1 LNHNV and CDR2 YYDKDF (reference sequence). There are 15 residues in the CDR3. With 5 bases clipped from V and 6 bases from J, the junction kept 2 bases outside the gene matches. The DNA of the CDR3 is TGTGCCACCAGCTGGGGACTAGCGGGGGGCAATGAGCAGTTCTTC. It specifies CATSWGLAGGNEQFF. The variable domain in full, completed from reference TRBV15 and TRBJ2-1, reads DAMVIQNPRYQVTQFGKPVTLSCSQTLNHNVMYWYQQKSSQAPKLLFHYYDKDFNNEADTPDNFQSRRPNTSFCFLDIRSPGLGDTAMYLCATSWGLAGGNEQFFGPGTRLTVL.

CDR3 DNA sequence: TGCAGCGTGAGACAGGGGGCTGGCTCTGGGGCCAACGTCCTGACTTTC. Protein sequence: CSVRQGAGSGANVLTF. The chain combines TRBV29-1 with TRBJ2-6; 10 positions agree with TRBD1. CDR3 length: 16 residues. Germline V lookup: CDR1 SQVTM, CDR2 ANQGSEA. V shed 6 bases and J 0 bases; nucleotides not matched to a gene: 5. Based on the CDR3 plus reference TRBV29-1 and TRBJ2-6, the full variable domain is SAVISQKPSRDICQRGTSLTIQCQVDSQVTMMFWYRQQPGQSLTLIATANQGSEATYESGFVIDKFPISRPNLTFSTLTVSNMSPEDSSIYLCSVRQGAGSGANVLTFGAGSRLTVL.

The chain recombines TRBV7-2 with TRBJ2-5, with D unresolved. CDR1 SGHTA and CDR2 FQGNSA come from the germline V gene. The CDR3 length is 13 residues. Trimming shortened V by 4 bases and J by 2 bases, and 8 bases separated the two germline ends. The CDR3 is CASSSPGQETQYF. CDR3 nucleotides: TGTGCCAGCAGCTCGCCGGGTCAAGAGACCCAGTACTTC.

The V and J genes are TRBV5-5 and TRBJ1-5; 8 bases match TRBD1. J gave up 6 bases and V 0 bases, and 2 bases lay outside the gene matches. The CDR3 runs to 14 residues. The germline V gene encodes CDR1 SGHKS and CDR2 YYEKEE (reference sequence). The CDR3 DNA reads TGTGCCAGCAGCTTGGGACAGGGGACTCAGCCCCAGCATTTT. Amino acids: CASSLGQGTQPQHF.

The DNA of the CDR3 is TGTGCCAGCAGCAATGAACCGACAGGGGTCTATGGCTACACCTTC. Protein product: CASSNEPTGVYGYTF. The V call is TRBV7-2, the J call TRBJ1-2, with TRBD1 identical over 8 bases. With V trimmed by 5 bases and J by 4 bases, 9 bases remained unmatched. The CDR3 extends over 15 amino acids. Germline V gives CDR1 SGHTA, CDR2 FQGNSA.